This T cell receptor (beta chain) is from a study of blood T cell repertoires in COVID-19. As handled by the study authors: Reference gene primer amplification gave estimated nucleated cell counts. Measured with immunoSEQ multiplex PCR; TCRdb has only the in-frame clones, and not every one. Clone size and the V and J calls come from that table; the DNA yielded D and trimming. The table includes a few hundred thousand clones, 80% to 90% detected once. CDR1 is LGHNA, CDR2 YSLEER, per germline. V shed 1 base and J shed 4 bases, with 5 bases lying between them. The CDR3 spans 13 residues. This clonotype was obtained from an older woman with COVID-19, enrolled during active disease. The gene calls are TRBV4-3 and TRBJ1-5; no firm D call. The specimen was peripheral blood. CDR3 protein: CASSQGVNQPQHF. DNA of the CDR3: TGCGCCAGCAGCCAAGGAGTGAATCAGCCCCAGCATTTT.